This T cell receptor beta chain was sequenced in a study of stem cell transplantation in POMP-related autoinflammatory disease. V lost 3 bases, J lost 1 base, and 15 bases lay in between. Per the germline V gene, CDR1 is LNHDA and CDR2 is SQIVND (reference sequence). The CDR3 totals 16 residues. TCRdb's table, derived via immunoSEQ multiplex PCR, lists solely in-frame clones and lacks some. The sample has 1,400 or so clones, 70% to 80% seen once. The clonotype originates from a human donor in good health. The sample consisted of CD8+ T cells from PBMCs. The chain employs TRBV19 and TRBJ1-1; D not resolved. The CDR3 DNA reads as TGTGCCAGTAGTATGCACCCCCCGTCGGGGAACACTGAAGCTTTCTTT. Translating gives CASSMHPPSGNTEAFF.